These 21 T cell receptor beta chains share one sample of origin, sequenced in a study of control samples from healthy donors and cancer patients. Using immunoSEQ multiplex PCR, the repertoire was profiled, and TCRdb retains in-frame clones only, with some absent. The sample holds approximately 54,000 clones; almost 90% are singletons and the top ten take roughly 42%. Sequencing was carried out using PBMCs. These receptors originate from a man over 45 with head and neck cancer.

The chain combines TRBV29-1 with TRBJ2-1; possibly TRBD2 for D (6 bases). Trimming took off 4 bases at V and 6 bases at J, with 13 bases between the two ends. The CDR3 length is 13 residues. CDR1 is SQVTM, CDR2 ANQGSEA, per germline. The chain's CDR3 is CSVGGVGSNEQFF. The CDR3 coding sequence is TGCAGCGTTGGGGGGGTGGGCTCCAATGAGCAGTTCTTC.

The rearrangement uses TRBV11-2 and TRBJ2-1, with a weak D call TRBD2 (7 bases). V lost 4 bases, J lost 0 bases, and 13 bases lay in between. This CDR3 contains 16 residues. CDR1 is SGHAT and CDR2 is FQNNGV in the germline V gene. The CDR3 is CASSSRGGSSYNEQFF. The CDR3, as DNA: TGTGCCAGCAGCTCAAGGGGGGGGTCCTCCTACAATGAGCAGTTCTTC.

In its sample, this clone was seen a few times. CDR3 amino acids: CASSQEGQGRGNTEAFF. CDR3 DNA: TGCGCCAGCAGCCAAGAGGGACAGGGCAGGGGTAACACTGAAGCTTTCTTT. V is TRBV4-1 and J is TRBJ1-1, with 9 bases fitting TRBD1. The V gene end was trimmed by 0 bases and the J gene end by 2 bases; junction bases not matched to a gene: 7. Germline assignment: CDR1 MGHRA and CDR2 YSYEKL. This CDR3 region has 17 residues.

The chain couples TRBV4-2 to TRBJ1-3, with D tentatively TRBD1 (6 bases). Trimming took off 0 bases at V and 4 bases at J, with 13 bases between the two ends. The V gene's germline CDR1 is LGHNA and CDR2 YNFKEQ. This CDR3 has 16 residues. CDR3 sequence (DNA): TGTGCCAGCAGCCAAGATCGGGCAGGGGCGGGAAACACCATATATTTT. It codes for CASSQDRAGAGNTIYF.

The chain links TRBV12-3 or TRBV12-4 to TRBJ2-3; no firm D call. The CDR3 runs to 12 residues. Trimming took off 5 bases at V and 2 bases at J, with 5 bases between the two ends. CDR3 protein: CASSLNTDTQYF. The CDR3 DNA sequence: TGTGCCAGCAGTCTCAACACAGATACGCAGTATTTT.

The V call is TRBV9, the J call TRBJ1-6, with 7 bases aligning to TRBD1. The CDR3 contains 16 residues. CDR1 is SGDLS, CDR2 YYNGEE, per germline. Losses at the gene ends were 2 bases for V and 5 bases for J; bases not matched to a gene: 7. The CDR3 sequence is CASSVGGDSDNSPLHF. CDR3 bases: TGTGCCAGCAGCGTTGGGGGGGACAGCGATAATTCACCCCTCCACTTT.

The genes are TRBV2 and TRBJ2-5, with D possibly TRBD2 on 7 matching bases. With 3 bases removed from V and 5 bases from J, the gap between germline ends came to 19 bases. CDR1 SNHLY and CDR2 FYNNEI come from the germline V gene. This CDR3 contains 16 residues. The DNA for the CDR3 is TGTGCCAGCAGTGAGGATCGGGGGGCGCGGGGCGAGACCCAGTACTTC. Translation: CASSEDRGARGETQYF.

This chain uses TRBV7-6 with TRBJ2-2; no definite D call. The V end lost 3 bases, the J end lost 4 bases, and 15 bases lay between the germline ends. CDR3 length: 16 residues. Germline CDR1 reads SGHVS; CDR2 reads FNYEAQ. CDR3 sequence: CASSFNLVGGTGELFF. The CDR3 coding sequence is TGTGCCAGCAGCTTTAATCTGGTCGGTGGCACCGGGGAGCTGTTTTTT.

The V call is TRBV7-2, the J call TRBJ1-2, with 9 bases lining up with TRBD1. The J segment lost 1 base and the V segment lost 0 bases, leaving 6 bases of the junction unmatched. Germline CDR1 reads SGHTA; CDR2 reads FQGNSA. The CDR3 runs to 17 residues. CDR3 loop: CASSLAGQGFGNYGYTF. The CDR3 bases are TGTGCCAGCAGCTTAGCGGGACAGGGTTTCGGTAACTATGGCTACACCTTC.

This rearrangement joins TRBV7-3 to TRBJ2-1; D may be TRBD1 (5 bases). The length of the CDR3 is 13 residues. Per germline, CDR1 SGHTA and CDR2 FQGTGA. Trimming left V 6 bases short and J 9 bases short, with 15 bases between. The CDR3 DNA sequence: TGTGCCAGCAGTAGGGGATCCGTGGGTGAGCAGTTCTTC. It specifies CASSRGSVGEQFF.

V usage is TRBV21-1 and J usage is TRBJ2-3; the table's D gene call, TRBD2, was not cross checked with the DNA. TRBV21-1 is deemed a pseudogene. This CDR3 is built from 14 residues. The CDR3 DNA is TGTGCCAGCAGGGGCGGGCTACTCACAGATACGCAGTATTTT. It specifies CASRGGLLTDTQYF.

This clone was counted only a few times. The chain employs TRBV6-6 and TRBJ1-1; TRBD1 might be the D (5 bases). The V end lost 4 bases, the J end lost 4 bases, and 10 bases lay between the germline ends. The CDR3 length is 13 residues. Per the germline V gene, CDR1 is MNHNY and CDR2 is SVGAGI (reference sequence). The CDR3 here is CASSSGFRTEAFF. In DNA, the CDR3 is TGTGCCAGCAGTTCAGGGTTCCGCACTGAAGCTTTCTTT.

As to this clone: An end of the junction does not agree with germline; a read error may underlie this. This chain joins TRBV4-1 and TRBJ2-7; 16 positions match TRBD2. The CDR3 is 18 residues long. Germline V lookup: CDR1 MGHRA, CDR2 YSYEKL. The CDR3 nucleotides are TGCGCCAGCAGCAAGGGACTAGCGGGAGGGCCGGTCTCCGACGAGCAGTACTTC. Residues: CASSKGLAGGPVSDEQYF.

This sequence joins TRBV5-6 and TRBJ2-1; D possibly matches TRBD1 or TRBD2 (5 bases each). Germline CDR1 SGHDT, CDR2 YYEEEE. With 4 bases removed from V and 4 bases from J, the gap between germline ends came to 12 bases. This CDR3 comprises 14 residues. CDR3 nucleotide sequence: TGTGCCAGCAGCGCCGGGACGCTTTACAATGAGCAGTTCTTC. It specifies CASSAGTLYNEQFF.

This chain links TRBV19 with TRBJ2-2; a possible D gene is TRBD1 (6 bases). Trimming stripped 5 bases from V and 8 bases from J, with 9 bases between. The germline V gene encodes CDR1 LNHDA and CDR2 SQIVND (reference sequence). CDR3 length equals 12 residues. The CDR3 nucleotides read TGTGCCAGTAGTCCAGGGGTTGGGGAGCTGTTTTTT. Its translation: CASSPGVGELFF. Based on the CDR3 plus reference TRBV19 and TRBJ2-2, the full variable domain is DGGITQSPKYLFRKEGQNVTLSCEQNLNHDAMYWYRQDPGQGLRLIYYSQIVNDFQKGDIAEGYSVSREKKESFPLTVTSAQKNPTAFYLCASSPGVGELFFGEGSRLTVL.

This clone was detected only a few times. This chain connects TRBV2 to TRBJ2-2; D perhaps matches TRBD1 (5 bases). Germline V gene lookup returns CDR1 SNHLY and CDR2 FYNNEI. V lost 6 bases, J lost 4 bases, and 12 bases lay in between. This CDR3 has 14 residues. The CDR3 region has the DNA TGTGCCAGCAGATTTCAGGGTGGCACCGGGGAGCTGTTTTTT. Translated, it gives CASRFQGGTGELFF. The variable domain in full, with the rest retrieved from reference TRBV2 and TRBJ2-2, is EPEVTQTPSHQVTQMGQEVILRCVPISNHLYFYWYRQILGQKVEFLVSFYNNEISEKSEIFDDQFSVERPDGSNFTLKIRSTKLEDSAMYFCASRFQGGTGELFFGEGSRLTVL.

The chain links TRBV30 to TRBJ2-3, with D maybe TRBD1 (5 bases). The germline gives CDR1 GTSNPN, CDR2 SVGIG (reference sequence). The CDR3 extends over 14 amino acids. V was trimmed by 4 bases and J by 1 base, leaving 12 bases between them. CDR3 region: CAWNRGIGTDTQYF. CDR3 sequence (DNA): TGTGCCTGGAATAGGGGTATCGGCACAGATACGCAGTATTTT.

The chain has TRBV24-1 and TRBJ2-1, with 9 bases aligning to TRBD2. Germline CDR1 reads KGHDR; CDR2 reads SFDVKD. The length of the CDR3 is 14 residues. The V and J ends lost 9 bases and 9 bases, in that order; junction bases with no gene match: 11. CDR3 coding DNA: TGTGCCACCGCCCCTAGCGGGAACATGGGTGAGCAGTTCTTC. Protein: CATAPSGNMGEQFF.

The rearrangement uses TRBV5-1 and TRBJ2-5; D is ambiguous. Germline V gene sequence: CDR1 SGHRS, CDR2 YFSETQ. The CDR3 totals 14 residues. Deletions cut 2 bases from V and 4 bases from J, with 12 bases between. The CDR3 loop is CASSFSGSGETQYF. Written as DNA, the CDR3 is TGCGCCAGCAGCTTTTCAGGTTCGGGAGAGACCCAGTACTTC.

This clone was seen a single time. CDR3 region: CASSWDRGPNQPQHF. The CDR3 coding sequence is TGTGCCAGTAGTTGGGACAGGGGACCTAATCAGCCCCAGCATTTT. The chain recombines TRBV19 with TRBJ1-5, with TRBD1 matching over 10 bases. This CDR3 spans 15 amino acids. The germline CDR1 and CDR2 sequences are LNHDA and SQIVND (reference sequence). The V segment lost 5 bases and the J segment 4 bases; nucleotides outside the gene matches: 5.

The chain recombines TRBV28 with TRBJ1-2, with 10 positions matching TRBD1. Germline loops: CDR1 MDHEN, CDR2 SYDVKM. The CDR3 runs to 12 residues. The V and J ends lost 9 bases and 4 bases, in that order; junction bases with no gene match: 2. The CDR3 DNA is TGTGCCAGTCGGACAGGGGGCTATGGCTACACCTTC. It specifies CASRTGGYGYTF.